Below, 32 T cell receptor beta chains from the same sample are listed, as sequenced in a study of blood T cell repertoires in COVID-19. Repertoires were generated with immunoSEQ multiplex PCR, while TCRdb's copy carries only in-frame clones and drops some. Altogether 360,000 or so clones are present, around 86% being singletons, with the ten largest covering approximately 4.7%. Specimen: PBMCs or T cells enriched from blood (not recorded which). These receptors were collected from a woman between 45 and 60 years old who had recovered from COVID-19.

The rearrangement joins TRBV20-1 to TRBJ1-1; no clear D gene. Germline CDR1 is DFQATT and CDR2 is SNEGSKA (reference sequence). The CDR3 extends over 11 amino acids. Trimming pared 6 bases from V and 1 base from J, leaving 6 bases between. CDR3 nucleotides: TGCAGTGCAGAGGGGAACACTGAAGCTTTCTTT. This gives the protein CSAEGNTEAFF.

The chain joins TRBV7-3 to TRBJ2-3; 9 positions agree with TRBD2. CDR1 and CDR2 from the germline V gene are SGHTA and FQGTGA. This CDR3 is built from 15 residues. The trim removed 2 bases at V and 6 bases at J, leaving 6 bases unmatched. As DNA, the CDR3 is TGTGCCAGCAGCTTAGGTAGCGGGAGTGGTGATACGCAGTATTTT. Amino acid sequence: CASSLGSGSGDTQYF.

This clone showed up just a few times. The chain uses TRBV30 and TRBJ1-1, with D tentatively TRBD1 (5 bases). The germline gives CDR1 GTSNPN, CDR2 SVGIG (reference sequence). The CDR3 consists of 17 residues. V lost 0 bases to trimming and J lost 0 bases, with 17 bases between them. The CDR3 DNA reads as TGTGCCTGGAGTGTCCTATACAGGAGCCTCATGAACACTGAAGCTTTCTTT. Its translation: CAWSVLYRSLMNTEAFF. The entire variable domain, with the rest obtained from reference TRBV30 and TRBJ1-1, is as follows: SQTIHQWPATLVQPVGSPLSLECTVEGTSNPNLYWYRQAAGRGLQLLFYSVGIGQISSEVPQNLSASRPQDRQFILSSKKLLLSDSGFYLCAWSVLYRSLMNTEAFFGQGTRLTVV.

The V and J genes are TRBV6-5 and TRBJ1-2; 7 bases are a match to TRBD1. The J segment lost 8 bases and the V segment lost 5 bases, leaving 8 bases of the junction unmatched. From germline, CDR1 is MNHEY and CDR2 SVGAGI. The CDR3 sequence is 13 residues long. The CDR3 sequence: CASSPGQAFGYTF. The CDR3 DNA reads TGTGCCAGCAGTCCCGGACAGGCCTTCGGCTACACCTTC.

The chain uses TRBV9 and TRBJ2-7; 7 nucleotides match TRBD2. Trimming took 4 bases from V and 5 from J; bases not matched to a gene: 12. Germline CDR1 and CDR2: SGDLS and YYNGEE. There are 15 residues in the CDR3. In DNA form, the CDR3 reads TGTGCCAGCAGCCCGGGAGGCGGGAGCTACCACGAGCAGTACTTC. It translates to CASSPGGGSYHEQYF.

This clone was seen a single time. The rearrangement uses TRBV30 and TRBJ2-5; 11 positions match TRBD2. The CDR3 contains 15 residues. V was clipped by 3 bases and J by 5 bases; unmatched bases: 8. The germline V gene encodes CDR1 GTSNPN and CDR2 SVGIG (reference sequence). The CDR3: CAWRRLAGTAETQYF. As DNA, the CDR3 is TGTGCCTGGAGGAGACTAGCGGGGACAGCCGAGACCCAGTACTTC.

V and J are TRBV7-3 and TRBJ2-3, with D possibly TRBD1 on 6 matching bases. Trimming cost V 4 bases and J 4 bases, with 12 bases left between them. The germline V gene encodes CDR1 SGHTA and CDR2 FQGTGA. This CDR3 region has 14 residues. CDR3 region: CASSSTGGPDTQYF. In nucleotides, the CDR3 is TGTGCCAGCAGCTCGACAGGAGGTCCAGATACGCAGTATTTT.

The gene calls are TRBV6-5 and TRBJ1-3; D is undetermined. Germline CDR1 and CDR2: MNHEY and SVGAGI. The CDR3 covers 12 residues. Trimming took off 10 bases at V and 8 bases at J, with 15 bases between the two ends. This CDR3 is CATGSAGDTIYF. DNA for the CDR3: TGTGCCACCGGCAGTGCCGGGGACACCATATATTTT.

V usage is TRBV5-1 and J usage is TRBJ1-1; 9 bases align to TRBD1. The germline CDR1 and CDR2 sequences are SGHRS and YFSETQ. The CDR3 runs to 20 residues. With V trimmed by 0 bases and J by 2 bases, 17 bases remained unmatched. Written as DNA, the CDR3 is TGCGCCAGCAGCTTGGAGCGGACAGGGGCCAATCAAATACGAAACACTGAAGCTTTCTTT. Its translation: CASSLERTGANQIRNTEAFF.

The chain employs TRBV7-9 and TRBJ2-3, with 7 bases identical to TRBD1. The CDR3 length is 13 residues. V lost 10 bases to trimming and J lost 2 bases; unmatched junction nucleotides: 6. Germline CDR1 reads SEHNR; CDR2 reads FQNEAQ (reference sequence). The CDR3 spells CAIKTGSTDTQYF. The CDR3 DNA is TGTGCCATTAAGACAGGGTCCACAGATACGCAGTATTTT. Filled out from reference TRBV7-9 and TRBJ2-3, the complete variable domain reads DTGVSQNPRHKITKRGQNVTFRCDPISEHNRLYWYRQTLGQGPEFLTYFQNEAQLEKSRLLSDRFSAERPKGSFSTLEIQRTEQGDSAMYLCAIKTGSTDTQYFGPGTRLTVL.

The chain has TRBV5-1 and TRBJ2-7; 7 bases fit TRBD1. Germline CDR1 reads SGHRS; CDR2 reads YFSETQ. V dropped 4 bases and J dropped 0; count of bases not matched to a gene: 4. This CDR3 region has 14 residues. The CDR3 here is CASSRGTVSYEQYF. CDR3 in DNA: TGCGCCAGCAGCCGAGGGACAGTCTCCTACGAGCAGTACTTC.

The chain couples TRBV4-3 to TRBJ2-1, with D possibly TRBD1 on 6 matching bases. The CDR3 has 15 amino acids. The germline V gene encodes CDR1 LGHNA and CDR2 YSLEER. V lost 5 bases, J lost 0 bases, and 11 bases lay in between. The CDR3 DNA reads TGCGCCAGCAGCTCCAACAGGGACTCCTACAATGAGCAGTTCTTC. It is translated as CASSSNRDSYNEQFF.

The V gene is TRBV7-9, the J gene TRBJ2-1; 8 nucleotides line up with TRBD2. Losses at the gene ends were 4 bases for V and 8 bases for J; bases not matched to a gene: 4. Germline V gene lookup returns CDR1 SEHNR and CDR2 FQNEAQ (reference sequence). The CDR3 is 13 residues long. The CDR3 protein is CASSYPAGDEQFF. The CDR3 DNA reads TGTGCCAGCAGCTATCCAGCGGGGGATGAGCAGTTCTTC.

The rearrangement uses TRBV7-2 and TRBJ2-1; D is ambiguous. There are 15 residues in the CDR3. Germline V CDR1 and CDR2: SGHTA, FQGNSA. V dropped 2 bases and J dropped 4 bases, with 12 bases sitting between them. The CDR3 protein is CASSLRDSRYNEQFF. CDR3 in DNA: TGTGCCAGCAGCTTACGAGACTCGCGTTACAATGAGCAGTTCTTC.

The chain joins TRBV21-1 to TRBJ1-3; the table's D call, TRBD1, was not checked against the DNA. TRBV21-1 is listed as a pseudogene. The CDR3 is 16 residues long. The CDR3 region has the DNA TGTGCCAGCAGCAAAGTGGACACCGACTCTGGAAACACCATATATTTT. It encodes CASSKVDTDSGNTIYF.

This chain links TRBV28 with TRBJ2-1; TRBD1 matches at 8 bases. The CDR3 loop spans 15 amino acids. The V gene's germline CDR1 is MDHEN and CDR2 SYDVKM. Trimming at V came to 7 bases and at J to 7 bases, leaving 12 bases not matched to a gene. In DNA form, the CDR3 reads TGTGCCAGCATTCAGGGGGCCAGTTCTAGGAATGAGCAGTTCTTC. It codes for CASIQGASSRNEQFF.

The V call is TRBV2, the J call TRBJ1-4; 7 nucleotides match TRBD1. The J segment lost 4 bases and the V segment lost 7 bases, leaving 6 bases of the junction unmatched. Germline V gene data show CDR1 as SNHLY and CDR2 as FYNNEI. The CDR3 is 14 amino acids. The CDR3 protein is CASKLGTDNEKLFF. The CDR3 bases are TGTGCCAGCAAGCTCGGGACAGATAATGAAAAACTGTTTTTT.

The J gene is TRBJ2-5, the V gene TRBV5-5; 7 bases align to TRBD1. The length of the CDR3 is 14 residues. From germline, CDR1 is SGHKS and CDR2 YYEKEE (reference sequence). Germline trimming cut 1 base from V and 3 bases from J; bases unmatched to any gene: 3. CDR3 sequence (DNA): TGTGCCAGCAGCTTGACTGGGACAGAAGAGACCCAGTACTTC. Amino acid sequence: CASSLTGTEETQYF.

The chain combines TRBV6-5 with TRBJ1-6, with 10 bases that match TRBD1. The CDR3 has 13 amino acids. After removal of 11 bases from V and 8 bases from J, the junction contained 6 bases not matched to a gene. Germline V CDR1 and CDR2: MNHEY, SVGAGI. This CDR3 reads CAAAGTGDSPLHF. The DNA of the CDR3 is TGTGCCGCGGCCGGGACAGGGGATTCACCCCTCCACTTT.

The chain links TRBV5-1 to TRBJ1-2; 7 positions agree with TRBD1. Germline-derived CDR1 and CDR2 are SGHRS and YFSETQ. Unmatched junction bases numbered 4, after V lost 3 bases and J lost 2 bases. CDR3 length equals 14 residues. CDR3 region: CASSSAQGNYGYTF. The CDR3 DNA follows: TGCGCCAGCAGCTCGGCACAGGGGAACTATGGCTACACCTTC. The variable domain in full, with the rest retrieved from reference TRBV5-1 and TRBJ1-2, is KAGVTQTPRYLIKTRGQQVTLSCSPISGHRSVSWYQQTPGQGLQFLFEYFSETQRNKGNFPGRFSGRQFSNSRSEMNVSTLELGDSALYLCASSSAQGNYGYTFGSGTRLTVV.

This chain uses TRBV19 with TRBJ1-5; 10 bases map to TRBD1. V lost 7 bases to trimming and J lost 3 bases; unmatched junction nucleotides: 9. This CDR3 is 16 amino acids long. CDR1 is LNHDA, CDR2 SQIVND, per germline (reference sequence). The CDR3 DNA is TGTGCCAGTACTAATTGGGGACAGGGGAACAATCAGCCCCAGCATTTT. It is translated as CASTNWGQGNNQPQHF.

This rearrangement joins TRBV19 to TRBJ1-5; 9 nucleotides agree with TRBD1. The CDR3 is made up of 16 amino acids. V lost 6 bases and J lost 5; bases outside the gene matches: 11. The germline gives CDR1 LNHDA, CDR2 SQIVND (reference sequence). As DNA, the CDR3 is TGTGCCAGTAGCGAAAGCGGGGACAGGGCCCATCAGCCCCAGCATTTT. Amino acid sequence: CASSESGDRAHQPQHF.

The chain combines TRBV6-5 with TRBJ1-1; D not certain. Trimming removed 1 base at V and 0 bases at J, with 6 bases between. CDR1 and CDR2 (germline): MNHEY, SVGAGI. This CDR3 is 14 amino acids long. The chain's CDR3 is CASSYLAMNTEAFF. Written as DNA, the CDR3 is TGTGCCAGCAGTTACTTGGCCATGAACACTGAAGCTTTCTTT.

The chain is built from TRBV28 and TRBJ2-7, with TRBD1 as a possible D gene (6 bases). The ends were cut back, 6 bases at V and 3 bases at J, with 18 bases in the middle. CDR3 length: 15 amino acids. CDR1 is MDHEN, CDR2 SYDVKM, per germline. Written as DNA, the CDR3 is TGTGCCAGCAGCAGACCCCGGACAGACCTCTACGAGCAGTACTTC. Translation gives CASSRPRTDLYEQYF.

CDR3 amino acids: CASSPGTRLVYEQYF. The DNA of the CDR3 is TGTGCCAGCTCACCAGGGACTAGGCTTGTCTACGAGCAGTACTTC. The rearrangement links TRBV18 to TRBJ2-7, with TRBD2 matching 8 bases. V gave up 2 bases and J gave up 3 bases; unmatched junction bases: 6. The CDR3 runs 15 residues. Germline CDR1 and CDR2: KGHSH and LQKENI.

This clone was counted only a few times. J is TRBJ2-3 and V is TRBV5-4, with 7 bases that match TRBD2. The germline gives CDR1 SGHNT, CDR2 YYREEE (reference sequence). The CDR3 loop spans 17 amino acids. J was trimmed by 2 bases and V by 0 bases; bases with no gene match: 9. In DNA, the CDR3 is TGTGCCAGCAGCTTGGGGACTAGTCCTCGATACACAGATACGCAGTATTTT. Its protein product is CASSLGTSPRYTDTQYF.

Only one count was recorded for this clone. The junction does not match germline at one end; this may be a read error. CDR3 in amino acids: CVSSQDGRSYNEQFF. The CDR3 bases are TGCGTCAGCAGCCAAGATGGCCGCTCCTACAATGAGCAGTTCTTC. The V call is TRBV4-3, the J call TRBJ2-1; D remains unclear. This CDR3 is 15 amino acids long. The germline V gene encodes CDR1 LGHNA and CDR2 YSLEER.

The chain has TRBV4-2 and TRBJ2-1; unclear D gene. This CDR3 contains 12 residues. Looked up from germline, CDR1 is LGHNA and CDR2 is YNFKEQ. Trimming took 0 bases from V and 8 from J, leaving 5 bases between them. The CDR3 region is CASSQDLDEQFF. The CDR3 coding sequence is TGTGCCAGCAGCCAAGATTTAGATGAGCAGTTCTTC.

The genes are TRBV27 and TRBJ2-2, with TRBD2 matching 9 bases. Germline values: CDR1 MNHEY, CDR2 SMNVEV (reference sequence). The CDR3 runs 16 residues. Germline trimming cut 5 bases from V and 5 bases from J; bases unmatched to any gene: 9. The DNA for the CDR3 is TGTGCCAGCAGTCGGATAGCGGGAGTGTTTACCGGGGAGCTGTTTTTT. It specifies CASSRIAGVFTGELFF.

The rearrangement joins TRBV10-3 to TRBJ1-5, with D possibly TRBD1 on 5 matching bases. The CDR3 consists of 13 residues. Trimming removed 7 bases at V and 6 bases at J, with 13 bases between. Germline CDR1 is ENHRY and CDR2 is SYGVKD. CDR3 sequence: CAIKGSGVQPQHF. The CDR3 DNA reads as TGTGCCATCAAGGGGTCGGGGGTTCAGCCCCAGCATTTT.

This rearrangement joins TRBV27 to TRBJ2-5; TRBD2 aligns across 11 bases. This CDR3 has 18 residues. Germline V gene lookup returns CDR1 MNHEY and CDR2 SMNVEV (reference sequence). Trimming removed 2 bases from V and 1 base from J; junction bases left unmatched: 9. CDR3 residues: CASSLPRLAGHTQETQYF. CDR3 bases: TGTGCCAGCAGTTTACCTAGACTAGCGGGGCATACCCAAGAGACCCAGTACTTC.

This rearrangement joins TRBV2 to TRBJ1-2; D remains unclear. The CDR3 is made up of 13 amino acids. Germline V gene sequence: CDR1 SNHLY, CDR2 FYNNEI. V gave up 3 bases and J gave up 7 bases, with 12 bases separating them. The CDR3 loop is CASSDEVVSGYTF. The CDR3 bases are TGTGCCAGCAGTGATGAGGTAGTTTCTGGCTACACCTTC.